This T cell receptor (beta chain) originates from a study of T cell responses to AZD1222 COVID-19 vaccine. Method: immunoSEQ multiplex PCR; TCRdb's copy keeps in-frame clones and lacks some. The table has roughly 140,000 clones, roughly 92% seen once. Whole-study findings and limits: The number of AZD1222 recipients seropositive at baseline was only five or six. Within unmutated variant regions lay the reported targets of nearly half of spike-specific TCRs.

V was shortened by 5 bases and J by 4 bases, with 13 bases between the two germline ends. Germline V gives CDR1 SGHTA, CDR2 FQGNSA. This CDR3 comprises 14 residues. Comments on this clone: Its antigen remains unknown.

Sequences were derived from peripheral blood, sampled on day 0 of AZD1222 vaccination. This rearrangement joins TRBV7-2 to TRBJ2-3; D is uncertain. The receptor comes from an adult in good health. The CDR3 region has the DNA TGTGCCAGCAGCCCACGCCCTTCCCCAGATACGCAGTATTTT. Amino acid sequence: CASSPRPSPDTQYF.